These T cell receptor beta chains were read from a single sample in a study of PD-1 blockade in classical Hodgkin lymphoma. The repertoire was sequenced with immunoSEQ multiplex PCR; TCRdb's copy has only in-frame clones and lacks some. The sample holds tens of thousands of clones, roughly 86% seen once. Source: peripheral blood mononuclear cells (PBMCs), taken at baseline. The receptors shown here come from a human donor with classical Hodgkin lymphoma. Both conserved end residues are trimmed from each CDR3. A D gene is named only where the DNA matches it firmly. Only part of the rows carry a size: once, few, many, or a class if the clone is expanded.

abundance: -
d_gene: -
v_gene: TRBV5-1
CDR3aa: ASSYGSQNTEAF

abundance: -
d_gene: -
v_gene: TRBV7-9
CDR3aa: ASSPHGGNEQY

abundance: few
d_gene: -
v_gene: TRBV10-3
CDR3aa: AISSTPGEGTDTQY

abundance: -
d_gene: -
v_gene: TRBV6-5
CDR3aa: ASSYDPDYNEQF

abundance: -
d_gene: TRBD2
v_gene: TRBV2
CDR3aa: ASSEASGWTPYEQY

abundance: -
d_gene: -
v_gene: TRBV10-2
CDR3aa: ASSPEGVFDEQY

abundance: -
d_gene: -
v_gene: TRBV27
CDR3aa: ASSLFFDSPSSYNEQF

abundance: -
d_gene: -
v_gene: TRBV9
CDR3aa: ASSPGAGAYEQY

abundance: -
d_gene: TRBD2
v_gene: TRBV9
CDR3aa: ASSPRDARGESSTDTQY

abundance: -
d_gene: TRBD2
v_gene: TRBV27
CDR3aa: ASSLLAVNFYNEQF

abundance: -
d_gene: -
v_gene: TRBV5-4
CDR3aa: ASSLGGGQGLGEQY

abundance: -
d_gene: TRBD2
v_gene: TRBV2
CDR3aa: ASSDWAGGPREQY

abundance: -
d_gene: -
v_gene: TRBV7-7
CDR3aa: ASSLGPGRNNEQF

abundance: -
d_gene: TRBD1
v_gene: TRBV6-6
CDR3aa: ASSAGTGDNEQF

abundance: once
d_gene: TRBD2
v_gene: TRBV11-2
CDR3aa: ASSPGTSGRGETQY

abundance: -
d_gene: -
v_gene: TRBV7-2
CDR3aa: ASSVVTLNTEAF

abundance: -
d_gene: -
v_gene: TRBV19
CDR3aa: ASSPLWGETQY

abundance: -
d_gene: TRBD1
v_gene: TRBV28
CDR3aa: ASSPLGIEGDRLEPQH

abundance: -
d_gene: -
v_gene: TRBV28
CDR3aa: ASRGGRGYT

abundance: -
d_gene: -
v_gene: TRBV19
CDR3aa: ASGFMGYNEQF

abundance: -
d_gene: -
v_gene: TRBV28
CDR3aa: ASTPHRVSGGYT

abundance: -
d_gene: -
v_gene: TRBV5-8
CDR3aa: ASSLNRATEAF

abundance: -
d_gene: TRBD1
v_gene: TRBV11-2
CDR3aa: ASSTGTGDYGYT

abundance: -
d_gene: -
v_gene: TRBV14
CDR3aa: ASSSSLGSGETQY

abundance: few
d_gene: TRBD1
v_gene: TRBV2
CDR3aa: ASREGQKFNQPQH

abundance: -
d_gene: -
v_gene: TRBV10-3
CDR3aa: ATSATTRTWPEAF

abundance: -
d_gene: TRBD1
v_gene: TRBV11-2
CDR3aa: ASSLVGFSNRGLETQY

abundance: -
d_gene: TRBD1
v_gene: TRBV14
CDR3aa: ASSLLGQGNSEQF

abundance: once
d_gene: -
v_gene: TRBV5-8
CDR3aa: ASSLWQGGSPLH

abundance: -
d_gene: TRBD1
v_gene: TRBV7-8
CDR3aa: ASSLWGRGVGYT

abundance: once
d_gene: TRBD2
v_gene: TRBV2
CDR3aa: ASSEFSGGFNTGELF

abundance: few
d_gene: -
v_gene: TRBV19
CDR3aa: ASSMTGELF

abundance: -
d_gene: TRBD2
v_gene: TRBV28
CDR3aa: ASSLTSGWEAQY

abundance: -
d_gene: -
v_gene: TRBV23-1
CDR3aa: ASRWTVNQPQH

abundance: -
d_gene: TRBD2
v_gene: TRBV9
CDR3aa: ASSAPSGGITDTQY

abundance: -
d_gene: -
v_gene: TRBV11-3
CDR3aa: ASSWSGQNYGYT

abundance: -
d_gene: -
v_gene: TRBV15
CDR3aa: ATSRDQGLNDLRGGELF

abundance: -
d_gene: -
v_gene: TRBV28
CDR3aa: ASSFSQSSYEQY

abundance: -
d_gene: TRBD1
v_gene: TRBV6-5
CDR3aa: ASSSETGFGANVLT

abundance: -
d_gene: -
v_gene: TRBV19
CDR3aa: ASSASGDHNQPQH

abundance: -
d_gene: TRBD2
v_gene: TRBV4-1
CDR3aa: ASSQDVGSGGLDTQY

abundance: -
d_gene: -
v_gene: TRBV7-2
CDR3aa: ASSTWDTNEQF

abundance: few
d_gene: -
v_gene: TRBV27
CDR3aa: ASSLSNSNYGYT